This TCR beta chain stems from a study of cytomegalovirus exposure and HLA in healthy donors (dated by TCRdb to about 2017). Study-wide context: According to an earlier analysis of 587 of the donors, about 179 million T cells yielded 95 million to 140 million unique TCR beta sequences and more than 250 Gb of sequence data. An early release covering around 630 HLA-typed donors comprised about 300 gigabases of sequencing data and about 90 million unique TCR sequences. Among the roughly 400 genotyped donors, 75% to 90% belonged to the genetic ancestry cluster associated with self-reported Caucasian donors. The aim of the study was to test whether cataloging public T cell receptors could identify signatures of past pathogen exposure. Using immunosequencing, the study profiled T cell repertoires from 500 to 800 subjects and related those repertoires to cytomegalovirus serostatus. Along with the approximately 620-subject first cohort, a separate validation cohort of around 120 different subjects was used. The study combined high-throughput TCR immunosequencing, statistical association of individual TCRs with disease status, and machine learning to predict cytomegalovirus infection status. A later analysis re-examined previously published TCR beta repertoires from more than 550 donors and added high-resolution HLA genotyping to investigate patterns of TCR occurrence. In the later analysis, no new phenotypic data were used to find candidate immune exposures; instead, reliance was placed on TCR beta sequences and their occurrence across donors. An earlier analysis of fewer than 700 of the donors applied high-throughput TCR beta sequencing to assess whether each TCR beta V gene segment acted as functional or pseudogenic. Donor age, sex, ethnicity and CMV serostatus were compiled alongside the repertoire data. A later genetic analysis took genome-wide SNP genotypes for about 55% of the 666 donors and used that subset as a discovery cohort. Every discovery cohort repertoire had been produced on one sequencing platform. Class I and class II HLA loci were covered by the typing at four-digit resolution. Typing coverage varied by locus: roughly 620-640 donors for A, B, C, DRB1 and DQB1; roughly 510 for DQA1; over 600 for DPA1; approximately 470 for DPB1. Roughly five DR-DQ haplotypes were handled as single units for association and clustering because linkage in the cohort was strong. Among about 400 genotyped donors of the cohort, an average of around 250,000 unique TCR beta nucleotide sequences was sequenced per donor, of which approximately 18% were non-productive.

The V end gives up 5 bases and the J end 1 base, leaving 7 bases in the junction not matched to a gene. Based on the germline V gene (reference sequence), the CDR1 and CDR2 sequences are SEHNR and FQNEAQ. Including the terminal cysteine and phenylalanine, the CDR3 comprises 15 residues. The retained sequence is limited to the CDR3, 45 bases, with the frame set at the first base. The cohort consisted of 650 to 700 healthy bone marrow donors. At the time of sampling, every cohort member was nominally healthy, though immune exposures that went unrecorded were likely present. The donor tested CMV seropositive and was one of the 289 seropositive cohort members. A peripheral blood sample was collected from each donor, and TCR beta sequencing was performed on peripheral blood mononuclear cells. Genomic DNA extraction from the blood cell samples was performed with the Qiagen DNeasy Blood Extraction Kit. To note about this clone: There is no known antigen for this receptor. No quality values exist for individual bases; no much larger clone is one base distant.

Library preparation used the immunoSEQ multiplex PCR assay. The multiplex PCR relied on a mix of 60 forward primers for TCR Vbeta segments and 13 reverse primers for TCR Jbeta segments. A multiplex PCR assay on genomic DNA amplified the CDR3 region of rearranged TCR beta genes. On the Illumina HiSeq System, the amplified TCR beta libraries were sequenced as 87-base-pair reads. As for how the authors treated the data: A later analysis counted approximately 84 million unique TCR beta chains across the 550 to 750 repertoires, and some 12 million of these chains were shared by at least two donors. To remove PCR and sequencing errors, raw reads were error-corrected and collapsed into unique sequences using a nearest-neighbor algorithm that merged closely related sequences. To assign V, D and J gene segments, CDR3 sequences were aligned to IMGT reference sequences. For a sequence to be retained, a match of at least six nucleotides to both a V gene segment and a J gene segment was required. Rearrangements were classified as productive when the CDR3 lacked stop codons and remained in frame with V and J, and all other rearrangements were classified as non-productive. Following IMGT convention, CDR3 was defined as the stretch from the second conserved V-encoded cysteine up to the conserved J-encoded phenylalanine. Sequences without an unambiguous match to a single V gene segment were excluded from the earlier analysis of a few hundred of the donors. An earlier analysis of several hundred of the donors called V segments functional above 56.7% productive rearrangements and segregating when the between-donor standard deviation exceeded 5%. A statistical classification framework was built to diagnose cytomegalovirus status from the catalog of TCR beta chain sequences. A later analysis assigned V and J genes by comparing TCR nucleotide sequences with IMGT/GENE-DB human TR gene sequences. A later analysis assigned CDR3 sequences and most-parsimonious VDJ recombination scenarios with the TCRdist pipeline. In a later analysis, each TCR beta chain was defined by its CDR3 amino acid sequence together with its V-gene family, and reads without a unique V-gene family were excluded. In a later analysis, nearly 600 highly shared, low-generation-probability nucleotide sequences were removed to address suspected cross-contamination and a sequencing artifact. A later analysis calculated a clonal expansion index for each public chain from normalized within-repertoire ranks of inferred template counts. A later analysis computed generation probabilities with a VDJ recombination model fitted to out-of-frame rearrangements, and checked the results against IGoR. A later analysis scored TCR-TCR, TCR-HLA and TCR-CMV co-occurrence with hypergeometric tests, applying a repertoire-size bias correction to TCR pairs. In a later analysis, false discovery rates were estimated by permuting HLA or CMV assignments 20 times. In a later analysis, co-occurring TCRs were grouped using DBSCAN, with TCRdist sequence similarity added in when clustering inside HLA-allele-positive subsets. Repertoires with fewer than 30,000 or more than 120,000 public chains, plus five repertoires with anomalous nucleotide sharing, were excluded from co-occurrence clustering. In TCRdb, the immuneACCESS table is reduced to in-frame sequences with V and J assigned. These tables do not hold every clone; where another copy was compared, an unresolved V gene accounts for under half, and the others remain unexplained. The DNA gave D and trimming, while V, J and clone size come from that table. This sample comprises 200,000 to 250,000 clones, almost 70% of them detected only once. Of the sample, about 3% is held by the ten largest clones.

The paper's findings and limits, for the study overall: In a later analysis, TCR association rates were found to vary across HLA loci, with the most associated TCRs seen for DRB1 alleles and the fewest for HLA-C alleles. Strong co-occurrence of HLA alleles, especially DR and DQ, made assigning TCR associations to individual alleles difficult. In both the original and validation cohorts, the classifier was reported to diagnose cytomegalovirus status with high specificity and sensitivity. The authors suggested that the approach could potentially be generalized to other disease states and immunological phenotypes. Specific HLA alleles were associated with 15,000 to 20,000 TCR beta sequences at a false discovery rate of 0.05 in a later analysis. A further reported finding was that TCR beta sequences accurately predicted the HLA-A and HLA-B alleles for most subjects in the first cohort. Presence/absence analyses assumed roughly uniform sequencing depth across donors, an assumption that may not hold. In an earlier analysis of more than 450 of the donors, most TCR beta V segments were observed in productive rearrangements about 87% or about 30% of the time, broadly matching IMGT annotations. While some public TCRs were present in many individuals, most TCR sequences turned up only very rarely across donors. In vitro tests confirmed that three of the cytomegalovirus-associated TCR beta chains recognize cytomegalovirus antigens. Because the 87-base-pair reads could not distinguish some IMGT-functional V segments, including TRBV6-2 and TRBV6-3, those segments were excluded. A total of roughly 160 TCR beta chains were listed by the study as associated with cytomegalovirus. An association between a missense DCLRE1C variant and V-gene and J-gene trimming of TCR beta chains was found in a later genetic analysis and replicated in an independent cohort. Because HLA typing was unavailable for some donors at each locus, only the typed subset was used in association tests. According to a later analysis, most CMV-associated TCR beta chains appeared to be HLA-restricted, and the HLA associations seemed to be driven largely by CMV exposure. In a later genetic analysis, fewer N-insertions in productive TCRs were reported among donors in an Asian-associated ancestry cluster than the approximately 670-donor mean. Only TCR beta chains were sequenced in this cohort, and the absence of alpha or paired-chain data limited detectable features. A group of highly shared sequence variants was considered likely to be a technical artifact of the sequencing pipeline. The only immune exposure information available for the cohort was CMV serostatus. Some 15 rarely observed V segments, including chromosome 9 orphons, were excluded from the earlier analysis of several hundred of the donors because counts were too low. Correlated functional status among segregating V segments might be attributable to linkage disequilibrium, but an unknown experimental factor could not be ruled out. A later analysis reported that several top co-occurrence clusters appeared linked to parvovirus B19, influenza, CMV and Epstein-Barr virus. In a later analysis, HLA-associated TCR beta chains showed more clonal expansion and lower generation probabilities than non-associated chains that were equally common.

Sample: PBMCs. The receptor chain draws on TRBV7-9 and TRBJ1-1; 7 nucleotides in the junction match TRBD1. The receptor was derived from a man in his forties or fifties in good health and CMV-seropositive. At the DNA level, the sequence is TGTGCCAGCAGCGTTACCCAGGGGGGGAACACTGAAGCTTTCTTT. Its coded protein is CASSVTQGGNTEAFF.